This paragraph covers one T cell receptor (beta chain) sequence. TCRdb reanalysed the 5' RACE reads using MiXCR and keeps one entry per CDR3 protein. Of fewer than 80,000 distinct CDR3 sequences detected, approximately 22% appear once; the ten largest clones hold 2.5% to 3.5%. The CDR3 spans 17 residues. Germline V CDR1 and CDR2: LGHDT, YNNKEL (reference sequence). The J segment lost 13 bases and the V segment lost 4 bases, leaving 22 bases of the junction unmatched. The sequenced sample consisted of memory CD4+ T cells sorted from a lymph node. Subset noted: memory CD4+ T cells, CD4+CD45RO+CD25-. The TCR sequence derives from a female donor with breast cancer. This chain uses TRBV3-1 with TRBJ2-1; 7 bases match TRBD2. Here the CDR3 reads CASSPPRGVARFTPQFF. CDR3 coding DNA: TGTGCCAGCAGCCCTCCTCGGGGGGTAGCGCGCTTCACCCCCCAGTTCTTC.